The 10 T cell receptor beta chains given below trace back to one sample, sequenced in a study of post-analysis software for immune sequencing data. Their recognized antigens are unknown. Study-wide results and limits: A handful of TRBV segments were significantly more frequent in patients than in controls. TRBV5-6, TRBV5-1 and TRBV20-1 were among these segments.

Unique molecular identifiers tagged the TCR beta cDNA libraries. MiXCR was run by TCRdb on the PCR reads, yielding one entry per CDR3 protein. The table has hundreds of thousands of distinct CDR3 sequences, approximately 53% seen once. The material sequenced was blood. The receptors were sampled from a girl aged 5-17 years with multiple sclerosis.

This clonotype was found a few times. The chain is built from TRBV5-1 and TRBJ2-1, with 7 bases lining up with TRBD2. Germline CDR1 and CDR2: SGHRS and YFSETQ. This CDR3 has 16 residues. J was trimmed by 9 bases and V by 4 bases; bases with no gene match: 16. The CDR3 protein is CASSAYPGLPTSEQFF. The CDR3 nucleotides are TGCGCCAGCAGCGCTTATCCGGGACTACCCACCAGTGAGCAGTTCTTC.

The table lists this clonotype with a few counts. The gene calls are TRBV6-6 and TRBJ2-2; D remains unclear. The CDR3 is made up of 13 amino acids. The germline CDR1 and CDR2 sequences are MNHNY and SVGAGI (reference sequence). V lost 6 bases, J lost 1 base, and 6 bases lay in between. CDR3 bases: TGTGCCAGCAGCTGGCAGAACACCGGGGAGCTGTTTTTT. Its protein is CASSWQNTGELFF.

The chain is built from TRBV7-3 and TRBJ2-1; D gene unclear. The CDR3 consists of 14 residues. The V and J ends lost 2 bases and 6 bases respectively, with 11 bases between them. Germline V gene lookup returns CDR1 SGHTA and CDR2 FQGTGA. In DNA form, the CDR3 reads TGTGCCAGCAGCTTAGATCTTCAGAGCAATGAGCAGTTCTTC. This codes for CASSLDLQSNEQFF.

The CDR3 region is CASSLKGLAGETQYF. The CDR3 nucleotides are TGTGCCAGCAGTCTAAAAGGACTAGCTGGAGAGACCCAGTACTTC. The V call is TRBV12-3 or TRBV12-4, the J call TRBJ2-5; TRBD2 agrees at 8 bases. V shed 5 bases and J 4 bases; nucleotides not matched to a gene: 9. This CDR3 is built from 15 residues.

This chain links TRBV6-5 with TRBJ2-1; D gene unclear. This CDR3 has 15 residues. Per germline, CDR1 MNHEY and CDR2 SVGAGI. The germline V and J ends were trimmed by 4 bases and 0 bases, with 10 bases remaining between them. CDR3 bases: TGTGCCAGCAGTTTAGTGCGGAGCTCCTACAATGAGCAGTTCTTC. Residues: CASSLVRSSYNEQFF.

The gene calls are TRBV12-3 or TRBV12-4 and TRBJ2-1; no reliable D call. The V end was cut by 6 bases, the J end by 5 bases, with 14 bases between. The CDR3 extends over 14 amino acids. The CDR3 spells CASRVLTQNNEQFF. DNA of the CDR3: TGTGCCAGCAGGGTACTAACCCAGAACAATGAGCAGTTCTTC.

This clonotype was seen only a few times. V gene TRBV29-1 combines with J gene TRBJ1-5, with 8 bases fitting TRBD1. With V trimmed by 4 bases and J by 3 bases, 11 bases remained unmatched. Germline V gene lookup returns CDR1 SQVTM and CDR2 ANQGSEA. The CDR3 loop spans 16 amino acids. The CDR3 here is CSVGEQGAGANQPQHF. The DNA for the CDR3 is TGCAGCGTTGGTGAGCAGGGGGCCGGGGCCAATCAGCCCCAGCATTTT.

The genes are TRBV6-5 and TRBJ2-1, with TRBD1 matching over 11 bases. J gave up 6 bases and V 2 bases, and 6 bases lay outside the gene matches. CDR3 length: 16 amino acids. Germline-derived CDR1 and CDR2 are MNHEY and SVGAGI. The CDR3 bases are TGTGCCAGCAGTTACCTCCGGGACAGGGGGGGCAATGAGCAGTTCTTC. It encodes CASSYLRDRGGNEQFF.

This clonotype was counted a few times. The J gene is TRBJ2-3, the V gene TRBV4-1; D is ambiguous. The CDR3 loop spans 17 amino acids. The V gene lost 0 bases and the J gene lost 1 base, with 14 bases spanning the gap. Germline CDR1 MGHRA, CDR2 YSYEKL. CDR3 DNA: TGCGCCAGCAGCCAAGATCGAGGCTCGTTTGGCACAGATACGCAGTATTTT. This translates into CASSQDRGSFGTDTQYF.

This clonotype has a handful of counts. V and J are TRBV12-3 or TRBV12-4 and TRBJ2-1; D is uncertain. Deletions cut 6 bases from V and 6 bases from J, with 15 bases between. There are 14 residues in the CDR3. In nucleotides, the CDR3 is TGTGCCAGCAGCCGCCCCGGCGTTACCAATGAGCAGTTCTTC. Protein product: CASSRPGVTNEQFF.